This T cell receptor (beta chain) was found in a study of blood T cell repertoires in COVID-19. For the study at large: The samples span acute and convalescent COVID-19 from the United States, Italy and Spain.

Seattle researchers signed up patients amid active infection and tracked them longitudinally. Method: immunoSEQ multiplex PCR; TCRdb's copy keeps in-frame clones and lacks some. The sample consists of approximately 25,000 clones, roughly 79% of them appearing once. This clone was seen a handful of times. This CDR3 has 15 amino acids. The V gene's germline CDR1 is SNHLY and CDR2 FYNNEI. The V gene lost 4 bases and the J gene lost 4 bases, with 14 bases spanning the gap. The receptor was isolated from a man aged 45 to 65 with COVID-19, enrolled during active disease. The specimen sequenced was peripheral blood. The chain joins TRBV2 to TRBJ1-5; tentatively, D is TRBD1 (5 bases). The CDR3 region is CASSGQGRLNQPQHF. Here the CDR3 DNA reads TGTGCCAGCAGTGGCCAGGGCCGATTAAATCAGCCCCAGCATTTT.